This entry lists 23 T cell receptor beta chains sequenced from one sample in a study of early T cells in non-severe SARS-CoV-2 infection. One entry per CDR3 protein results from TCRdb running MiXCR on the 5' RACE reads. The sample yields more than 60,000 distinct CDR3 sequences, under 9.5% seen once. The sample consisted of whole blood. The receptors here all came from an adult who was a healthcare worker with PCR-confirmed SARS-CoV-2 infection or an uninfected control (not recorded which).

At least ten counts were recorded for this clonotype. The V and J genes are TRBV20-1 and TRBJ1-1; possible D gene TRBD1, 5 bases. The CDR3 has 12 amino acids. Trimming removed 6 bases from V and 4 bases from J, with 12 bases in between. Germline V gives CDR1 DFQATT, CDR2 SNEGSKA (reference sequence). This CDR3 is CSAAGIGTEAFF. The CDR3 region has the DNA TGCAGTGCGGCAGGGATCGGCACTGAAGCTTTCTTT.

This clonotype was seen a few times. The V and J genes are TRBV28 and TRBJ2-7, with D unclear. The germline gives CDR1 MDHEN, CDR2 SYDVKM. Trimming shortened V by 3 bases and J by 5 bases, and 8 bases separated the two germline ends. The CDR3 sequence is 12 residues long. CDR3 sequence reads: CASSLLPNEQYF. The CDR3 nucleotides read TGTGCCAGCAGTTTGCTCCCGAACGAGCAGTACTTC.

The chain links TRBV19 to TRBJ1-5; 9 nucleotides line up with TRBD1. CDR3 length: 16 amino acids. Unmatched junction bases numbered 6, after V lost 5 bases and J lost 1 base. Germline-derived CDR1 and CDR2 are LNHDA and SQIVND (reference sequence). Written as DNA, the CDR3 is TGTGCCAGTAGTCTGGGACAGGGATCCAGCAATCAGCCCCAGCATTTT. Translating it yields CASSLGQGSSNQPQHF.

This clonotype occurred many times. The J gene is TRBJ1-3, the V gene TRBV20-1; D uncertain. CDR1 is DFQATT, CDR2 SNEGSKA, per germline (reference sequence). Trimming shortened V by 1 base and J by 5 bases, and 12 bases separated the two germline ends. CDR3 size: 14 residues. The CDR3 DNA reads as TGCAGTGCTAGAGGGGTTCGGCTGAGAAACACCATATATTTT. As protein: CSARGVRLRNTIYF.

The chain is built from TRBV27 and TRBJ1-4; D is perhaps TRBD1 (5 bases). V lost 3 bases and J 8 bases, leaving 10 bases between the germline ends. The CDR3 consists of 13 residues. The V gene's germline CDR1 is MNHEY and CDR2 SMNVEV (reference sequence). The CDR3 region is CASSFGTQEKLFF. CDR3 nucleotides: TGTGCCAGCAGTTTCGGGACTCAGGAAAAACTGTTTTTT.

This clonotype was found many times. This rearrangement joins TRBV25-1 to TRBJ2-7; D not resolved. The CDR3 runs to 13 residues. From germline, CDR1 is MGHDK and CDR2 SYGVNS. Trimming left V 4 bases short and J 0 bases short, with 7 bases between. The CDR3: CASSGPSSYEQYF. The CDR3 DNA sequence: TGTGCCAGCAGTGGTCCATCCTCCTACGAGCAGTACTTC.

This clonotype was detected a few times. This chain connects TRBV7-2 to TRBJ2-1, with unresolved D. CDR1 is SGHTA and CDR2 is FQGNSA in the germline V gene. There are 14 residues in the CDR3. Deletions cut 1 base from V and 4 bases from J, with 8 bases between. CDR3: CASSLEHGYNEQFF. The DNA for the CDR3 is TGTGCCAGCAGCTTAGAGCATGGATACAATGAGCAGTTCTTC.

This clonotype has at least ten counts. The chain recombines TRBV3-1 with TRBJ1-4; D might be TRBD1 (5 bases). The germline V and J ends were trimmed by 4 bases and 9 bases, with 9 bases remaining between them. Germline lookup yields CDR1 LGHDT and CDR2 YNNKEL (reference sequence). The CDR3 sequence is 12 residues long. CDR3: CASSPGGQKLFF. In nucleotides, the CDR3 is TGTGCCAGCAGCCCCGGGGGACAAAAACTGTTTTTT.

This clonotype turned up a few times. V is TRBV12-3 or TRBV12-4 and J is TRBJ1-6; D possibly corresponds to TRBD1 (5 bases). This CDR3 is 14 amino acids long. With 5 bases removed from V and 8 bases from J, the gap between germline ends came to 13 bases. The DNA of the CDR3 is TGTGCCAGCAGTCGGGACCCATCGGATTCACCCCTCCACTTT. Amino acid sequence: CASSRDPSDSPLHF.

The chain carries TRBV19 and TRBJ1-4, with D uncertain. Trimming took off 5 bases at V and 4 bases at J, with 5 bases between the two ends. This CDR3 spans 12 amino acids. The germline V gene encodes CDR1 LNHDA and CDR2 SQIVND (reference sequence). The CDR3 is CASSEVNEKLFF. In nucleotides, the CDR3 is TGTGCCAGTAGTGAAGTTAATGAAAAACTGTTTTTT.

This clonotype appeared a few times. The rearrangement links TRBV7-3 to TRBJ1-1; a weak D match, TRBD1 (6 bases). This CDR3 comprises 14 residues. CDR1 is SGHTA, CDR2 FQGTGA, per germline. Trimming left V 5 bases short and J 3 bases short, with 13 bases between. The CDR3 DNA reads TGTGCCAGCAGCCGGGGACAAGGGGACACTGAAGCTTTCTTT. Translating gives CASSRGQGDTEAFF.

This clonotype was counted at least ten times. CDR3 in DNA: TGTGCCAGCAGCTTAGCTCGGGGACAGGGAGGAACTAATGAAAAACTGTTTTTT. This translates into CASSLARGQGGTNEKLFF. The chain carries TRBV7-6 and TRBJ1-4, with 9 bases identical to TRBD1. In germline, CDR1 is SGHVS, CDR2 FNYEAQ. There are 18 residues in the CDR3. Germline trimming cut 0 bases from V and 1 base from J; bases unmatched to any gene: 6.

The chain links TRBV2 to TRBJ1-6; 7 bases are shared with TRBD1. Germline CDR1 SNHLY, CDR2 FYNNEI. Losses at the gene ends were 9 bases for V and 9 bases for J; bases not matched to a gene: 14. The CDR3 length is 15 residues. This CDR3 is CASTRTGQSLSPLHF. The CDR3 nucleotides are TGTGCCAGTACAAGAACGGGACAGTCCCTTTCACCCCTCCACTTT. The variable domain in full, with the rest retrieved from reference TRBV2 and TRBJ1-6, is EPEVTQTPSHQVTQMGQEVILRCVPISNHLYFYWYRQILGQKVEFLVSFYNNEISEKSEIFDDQFSVERPDGSNFTLKIRSTKLEDSAMYFCASTRTGQSLSPLHFGNGTRLTVT.

This clonotype was seen ten or more times. This chain joins TRBV19 and TRBJ1-1; D call uncertain. CDR1 and CDR2 (germline): LNHDA, SQIVND (reference sequence). The CDR3 contains 14 residues. The V and J ends lost 7 bases and 0 bases respectively, with 12 bases between them. The CDR3 region is CASNEQIMNTEAFF. DNA of the CDR3: TGTGCCAGTAACGAACAGATTATGAACACTGAAGCTTTCTTT. The complete variable domain, with remaining parts taken from reference TRBV19 and TRBJ1-1, reads DGGITQSPKYLFRKEGQNVTLSCEQNLNHDAMYWYRQDPGQGLRLIYYSQIVNDFQKGDIAEGYSVSREKKESFPLTVTSAQKNPTAFYLCASNEQIMNTEAFFGQGTRLTVV.

This clonotype has ten or more counts. The rearrangement uses TRBV3-1 and TRBJ1-1; D is undetermined. Germline CDR1 reads LGHDT; CDR2 reads YNNKEL (reference sequence). The CDR3 totals 13 residues. V lost 3 bases and J lost 5, with 10 bases in between. The CDR3 spells CASSQTGATEAFF. As DNA, the CDR3 is TGTGCCAGCAGCCAGACGGGAGCGACTGAAGCTTTCTTT.

This clonotype was observed at least ten times. The chain's CDR3 is CASSPTGFEGATF. Here the CDR3 DNA reads TGTGCCAGCAGCCCGACAGGGTTTGAGGGCGCGACTTTC. The rearrangement links TRBV7-9 to TRBJ2-6, with 7 bases identical to TRBD1. The germline V gene has CDR1 SEHNR and CDR2 FQNEAQ (reference sequence). V lost 5 bases and J lost 18; bases outside the gene matches: 13. CDR3 length: 13 residues.

This clonotype was seen a handful of times. The chain combines TRBV2 with TRBJ2-5; D is unclear. The CDR3 extends over 14 amino acids. Looked up from germline, CDR1 is SNHLY and CDR2 is FYNNEI. Trimming took 4 bases from V and 0 from J, leaving 9 bases between them. The CDR3 loop reads CASSGGTNQETQYF. CDR3 coding DNA: TGTGCCAGCAGTGGAGGCACCAACCAAGAGACCCAGTACTTC.

In its sample, this clonotype was seen many times. This chain links TRBV20-1 with TRBJ2-3; 9 nucleotides line up with TRBD2. The CDR3 is made up of 15 amino acids. Trimming at V came to 3 bases and at J to 1 base, leaving 5 bases not matched to a gene. Looked up from germline, CDR1 is DFQATT and CDR2 is SNEGSKA (reference sequence). The CDR3 nucleotides are TGCAGTGCTAGTCCCTGGACTAGCGGCACAGATACGCAGTATTTT. Its translation is CSASPWTSGTDTQYF.

As concerns this clonotype: A much more abundant neighbour one base away suggests this may be a read error. The chain couples TRBV5-1 to TRBJ2-7, with D possibly matching TRBD2 (6 bases). The V gene's germline CDR1 is SGHRS and CDR2 YFSETQ. This CDR3 is built from 13 residues. The CDR3 DNA sequence: TGCGTCAGCAGCCCGGGACTCTCCTACGAGCAGTACTTC. As protein: CVSSPGLSYEQYF.

The genes are TRBV6-2 or TRBV6-3 and TRBJ2-7; 10 bases match TRBD2. The V gene's germline CDR1 is MNHEY and CDR2 SVGEGT. The CDR3 totals 15 residues. V was pared by 6 bases and J by 2 bases, with 7 bases of the junction left unmatched. The CDR3 loop is CASRPYLAGAYEQYF. In nucleotides, the CDR3 is TGTGCCAGCAGGCCCTACCTAGCGGGGGCCTACGAGCAGTACTTC.

This clonotype was observed at least ten times. This chain connects TRBV2 to TRBJ2-5, with D maybe TRBD2 (5 bases). This CDR3 is built from 13 residues. V was trimmed by 6 bases and J by 3 bases, leaving 11 bases between them. Germline V gene sequence: CDR1 SNHLY, CDR2 FYNNEI. CDR3 sequence: CASRESGEETQYF. The CDR3 coding sequence is TGTGCCAGCAGAGAGAGCGGCGAAGAGACCCAGTACTTC. The entire variable domain, with the rest obtained from reference TRBV2 and TRBJ2-5, is as follows: EPEVTQTPSHQVTQMGQEVILRCVPISNHLYFYWYRQILGQKVEFLVSFYNNEISEKSEIFDDQFSVERPDGSNFTLKIRSTKLEDSAMYFCASRESGEETQYFGPGTRLLVL.

The chain combines TRBV12-3 or TRBV12-4 with TRBJ1-5; no definite D call. Trimming pared 5 bases from V and 4 bases from J, leaving 18 bases between. The CDR3 loop spans 16 amino acids. The CDR3 coding sequence is TGTGCCAGCAGTCGCCCTGATCACCGTCGGAATCAGCCCCAGCATTTT. Translated, it gives CASSRPDHRRNQPQHF.

This clonotype has at least ten counts. CDR3 in amino acids: CASSDSFGTEAFF. Written as DNA, the CDR3 is TGTGCCAGCAGTGACTCTTTCGGGACTGAAGCTTTCTTT. This chain joins TRBV6-4 and TRBJ1-1; D is undetermined. Germline lookup yields CDR1 MRHNA and CDR2 SNTAGT. The germline V and J ends were trimmed by 0 bases and 5 bases, with 7 bases remaining between them. The CDR3 is made up of 13 amino acids.